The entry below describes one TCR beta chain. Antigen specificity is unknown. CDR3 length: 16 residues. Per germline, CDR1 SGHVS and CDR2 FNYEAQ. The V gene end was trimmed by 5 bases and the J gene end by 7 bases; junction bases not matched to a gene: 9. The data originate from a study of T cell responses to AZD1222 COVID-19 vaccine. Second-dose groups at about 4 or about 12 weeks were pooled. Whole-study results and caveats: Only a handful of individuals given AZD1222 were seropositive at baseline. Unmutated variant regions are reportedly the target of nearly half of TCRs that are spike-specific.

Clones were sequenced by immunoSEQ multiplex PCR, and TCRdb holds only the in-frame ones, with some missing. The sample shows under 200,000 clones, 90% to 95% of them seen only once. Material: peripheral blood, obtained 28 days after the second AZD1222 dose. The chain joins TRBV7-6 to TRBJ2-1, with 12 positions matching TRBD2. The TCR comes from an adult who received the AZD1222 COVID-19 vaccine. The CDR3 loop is CASSQTRLAGGNEQFF. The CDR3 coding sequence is TGTGCCAGCAGCCAGACAAGGCTAGCGGGAGGGAATGAGCAGTTCTTC.